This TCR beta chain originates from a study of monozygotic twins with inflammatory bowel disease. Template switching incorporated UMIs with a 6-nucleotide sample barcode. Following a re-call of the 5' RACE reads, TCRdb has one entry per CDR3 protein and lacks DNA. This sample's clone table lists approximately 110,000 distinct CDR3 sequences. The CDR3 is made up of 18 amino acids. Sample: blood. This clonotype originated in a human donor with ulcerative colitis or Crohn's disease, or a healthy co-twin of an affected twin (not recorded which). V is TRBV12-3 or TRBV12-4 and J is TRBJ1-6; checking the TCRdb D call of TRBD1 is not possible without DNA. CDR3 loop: CASSYIPGQGVGNSPLHF.